The sequence of this T cell receptor (beta chain) was determined in a study of cytomegalovirus exposure and HLA in healthy donors listed by TCRdb under 2017. Context from the whole study: An earlier analysis of some 600 of the donors reported 276 Gb of sequence data and some 110 million unique TCR beta sequences obtained from roughly 180 million T cells. All discovery cohort repertoires had been generated using a single sequencing platform. Donor age, sex, ethnicity and CMV serostatus were compiled alongside the repertoire data. About 280 gigabases of sequencing data and tens of millions of unique TCR sequences made up an early release that covered 500 to 700 HLA-typed donors. A later analysis re-analyzed previously published TCR beta repertoires from 660 or so donors and added high-resolution HLA genotyping to study TCR occurrence patterns. Genome-wide SNP genotypes for about 65% of the 666 donors were used in a later genetic analysis, which treated that subset as a discovery cohort. Four to six DR-DQ haplotypes were handled as single units for association and clustering, since linkage in the cohort was strong. Rather than drawing on any new phenotypic data, the later analysis identified candidate immune exposures from TCR beta sequences and the way those sequences occurred across donors. Both class I and class II loci were covered by HLA typing, at four-digit resolution. The number of typed donors differed by locus: about 629-630 for A, B, C, DRB1 and DQB1; 500 to 550 for DQA1; approximately 600 for DPA1; and roughly 490 for DPB1. An earlier analysis of fewer than 700 of the donors applied high-throughput TCR beta sequencing to assess whether each TCR beta V gene segment acted as functional or pseudogenic. A separate validation cohort of about 110 different subjects was used in addition to the roughly 620-subject first cohort. The T cell repertoires of several hundred subjects were profiled by immunosequencing and related to cytomegalovirus serostatus. To predict cytomegalovirus infection status, the study combined high-throughput TCR immunosequencing, statistical association of individual TCRs with disease status, and machine learning. The genetic ancestry cluster associated with self-reported Caucasian donors included 80% to 90% of the roughly 410 genotyped donors. Across some 400 genotyped donors of the cohort, an average of roughly 250,000 unique TCR beta nucleotide sequences per donor were sequenced, and about a sixth of those sequences were non-productive. The study was designed to test whether signatures of past pathogen exposure could be identified by cataloging public T cell receptors.

The cohort consisted of 600 to 700 healthy bone marrow donors. At the time of sampling, all cohort members were nominally healthy, though unrecorded immune exposures were likely present. The donor tested CMV seropositive, placing the donor among the 250 to 350 seropositive members of the cohort. Every donor gave a peripheral blood sample, and the peripheral blood mononuclear cells from that sample were used for TCR beta sequencing. Genomic DNA was extracted from the blood cell samples with the Qiagen DNeasy Blood Extraction Kit. With regard to this clone: Its antigen specificity is not known. Per-base qualities were not stored, and no clone one base away is much larger.

CDR3 length: 12 amino acids, cysteine to phenylalanine. Kept here is only the CDR3 DNA, which spans 36 bases and is read in frame from base 1. Cut back by 4 bases and 9 bases, the V and J ends lie 11 bases apart. CDR1 and CDR2 are read off the germline V gene (reference sequence) as SGHNT and YYREEE. The receptor library was made with the immunoSEQ multiplex PCR assay. For the multiplex PCR, a mixture combining 60 forward primers for TCR Vbeta segments and 13 reverse primers for TCR Jbeta segments was used. A multiplex PCR assay on genomic DNA amplified the CDR3 region of rearranged TCR beta genes. The amplified TCR beta libraries were sequenced on the Illumina HiSeq System as 87-base-pair reads. The authors' pipeline ran thus. Across the 700 or so repertoires, a later analysis counted 75 million to 90 million unique TCR beta chains, roughly 11 million of which were shared by at least two donors. Raw reads were error-corrected and collapsed into unique sequences with a nearest-neighbor algorithm that merged closely related sequences to remove PCR and sequencing errors. To assign V, D and J gene segments, CDR3 sequences were aligned to IMGT reference sequences. For a sequence to be retained, at least a six-nucleotide match to both a V gene segment and a J gene segment was required. A rearrangement was called productive if the CDR3 had no stop codons and remained in frame with V and J, and every other rearrangement was called non-productive. Following IMGT convention, CDR3 was defined as the stretch from the second conserved V-encoded cysteine up to the conserved J-encoded phenylalanine. The earlier analysis of about 640 of the donors excluded any sequence lacking an unambiguous match to a single V gene segment. An earlier analysis of several hundred of the donors called V segments functional above 56.7% productive rearrangements and segregating when the between-donor standard deviation exceeded 5%. To diagnose cytomegalovirus status from the catalog of TCR beta chain sequences, a statistical classification framework was built. V and J gene assignment, in a later analysis, came from comparing TCR nucleotide sequences with IMGT/GENE-DB human TR gene sequences. In a later analysis, CDR3 sequences and most-parsimonious VDJ recombination scenarios were assigned using the TCRdist pipeline. In a later analysis, each TCR beta chain was defined by its CDR3 amino acid sequence together with its V-gene family, and reads lacking a unique V-gene family were excluded. A later analysis removed 592 highly shared, low-generation-probability nucleotide sequences to deal with suspected cross-contamination and a sequencing artifact. In a later analysis, a clonal expansion index for each public chain was calculated from normalized within-repertoire ranks of inferred template counts. Generation probabilities in a later analysis came from a VDJ recombination model fitted to out-of-frame rearrangements, and those results were checked against IGoR. A later analysis scored TCR-TCR, TCR-HLA and TCR-CMV co-occurrence with hypergeometric tests, applying a repertoire-size bias correction to TCR pairs. A later analysis estimated false discovery rates by permuting HLA or CMV assignments 20 times. In a later analysis, co-occurring TCRs were grouped using DBSCAN, with TCRdist sequence similarity added in when clustering inside HLA-allele-positive subsets. Repertoires with fewer than 30,000 or more than 120,000 public chains, plus five repertoires with anomalous nucleotide sharing, were excluded from co-occurrence clustering. TCRdb carries this immuneACCESS record with in-frame sequences only. Its versions omit some clonotypes, under half of them owing to an unresolved V gene in the studies checked, with the rest unexplained. That table is the source of V, J and clone size, and D and trimming were worked out from the DNA. This sample gives approximately 150,000 clones in total; nearly 70% of them show up just once. 8.5% to 12% of the sample is in the top ten clones.

The paper's findings and limits, for the study overall: According to a later analysis, TCR association rates differed among HLA loci, with DRB1 alleles showing the most associated TCRs and HLA-C alleles showing the fewest. Across donors, most TCR sequences were observed very rarely, whereas some public TCRs were present in many individuals. A later analysis associated about 18,000 TCR beta sequences with specific HLA alleles at a false discovery rate of 0.05. In both the original and validation cohorts, the classifier was reported to diagnose cytomegalovirus status with high specificity and sensitivity. In a later analysis, HLA-associated TCR beta chains showed more clonal expansion and lower generation probabilities than non-associated chains that were equally common. According to a later analysis, parvovirus B19, influenza, CMV and Epstein-Barr virus appeared linked to several top co-occurrence clusters. Because the 87-base-pair reads could not distinguish some IMGT-functional V segments, including TRBV6-2 and TRBV6-3, those segments were excluded. Compared with the 666-donor mean, donors in an Asian-associated ancestry cluster had fewer N-insertions in productive TCRs, according to a later genetic analysis. In a later analysis, most CMV-associated TCR beta chains were found to appear HLA-restricted, with HLA associations seemingly driven largely by CMV exposure. The presence/absence analyses assumed that sequencing depth was roughly uniform across donors, and that assumption may not be true. A cluster of highly shared sequence variants was judged likely to represent a technical artifact of the sequencing pipeline. Immune exposure information for the cohort was limited to CMV serostatus. Three of the identified cytomegalovirus-associated TCR beta chains were confirmed in vitro to be specific for cytomegalovirus antigens. In the study, some 160 TCR beta chains were listed as associated with cytomegalovirus. V-gene and J-gene trimming of TCR beta chains was associated with a missense DCLRE1C variant in a later genetic analysis, and the association was replicated in an independent cohort. HLA typing was unavailable for some donors at each locus, so association tests used only the typed subset. When HLA alleles, especially DR and DQ, strongly co-occurred, attributing TCR associations to individual alleles was difficult. Broadly in line with IMGT annotations, most TCR beta V segments showed up in productive rearrangements about 87% or about 30% of the time in an earlier analysis of approximately 640 of the donors. Because counts were too low, roughly 18 rarely observed V segments, including chromosome 9 orphons, were left out of the earlier analysis of 500 to 650 of the donors. Only TCR beta chains were sequenced in this cohort, and the absence of alpha or paired-chain data limited detectable features. The authors suggested that the approach could potentially be extended to other disease states and immunological phenotypes. A further reported finding was that TCR beta sequences accurately predicted the HLA-A and HLA-B alleles for most subjects in the first cohort. Correlated functional status among segregating V segments might be attributable to linkage disequilibrium, but an unknown experimental factor could not be ruled out.

The sample comprised PBMCs. The receptor chain draws on TRBV5-4 and TRBJ2-1, and perhaps TRBD1 as D gene, on 5 matching bases. This TCR was sampled from a man aged 30-40 years in good health and CMV-seropositive. The CDR3 amino acid sequence is: CASSPDTIEQFF. The base sequence is TGTGCCAGCAGCCCGGACACTATTGAGCAGTTCTTC.